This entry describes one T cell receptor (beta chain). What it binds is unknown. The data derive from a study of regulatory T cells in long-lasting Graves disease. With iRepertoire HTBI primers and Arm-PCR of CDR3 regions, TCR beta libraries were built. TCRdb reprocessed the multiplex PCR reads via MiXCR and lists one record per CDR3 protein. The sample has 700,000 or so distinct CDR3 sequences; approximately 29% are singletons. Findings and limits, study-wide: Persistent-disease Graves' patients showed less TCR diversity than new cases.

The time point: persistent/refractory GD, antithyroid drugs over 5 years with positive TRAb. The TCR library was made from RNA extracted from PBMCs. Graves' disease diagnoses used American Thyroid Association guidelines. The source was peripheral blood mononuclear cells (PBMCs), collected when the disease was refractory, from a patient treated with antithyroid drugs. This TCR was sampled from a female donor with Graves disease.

For the CDR3, the DNA is TGTGCCAGCTGGATAGGCCTTAATGAAAAACTGTTTTTT. Its protein is CASWIGLNEKLFF. The rearrangement joins TRBV5-8 to TRBJ1-4; D is ambiguous. This CDR3 comprises 13 residues. Germline V gene sequence: CDR1 SGHTS, CDR2 YDEGEE. V lost 7 bases and J lost 4, with 11 bases in between.